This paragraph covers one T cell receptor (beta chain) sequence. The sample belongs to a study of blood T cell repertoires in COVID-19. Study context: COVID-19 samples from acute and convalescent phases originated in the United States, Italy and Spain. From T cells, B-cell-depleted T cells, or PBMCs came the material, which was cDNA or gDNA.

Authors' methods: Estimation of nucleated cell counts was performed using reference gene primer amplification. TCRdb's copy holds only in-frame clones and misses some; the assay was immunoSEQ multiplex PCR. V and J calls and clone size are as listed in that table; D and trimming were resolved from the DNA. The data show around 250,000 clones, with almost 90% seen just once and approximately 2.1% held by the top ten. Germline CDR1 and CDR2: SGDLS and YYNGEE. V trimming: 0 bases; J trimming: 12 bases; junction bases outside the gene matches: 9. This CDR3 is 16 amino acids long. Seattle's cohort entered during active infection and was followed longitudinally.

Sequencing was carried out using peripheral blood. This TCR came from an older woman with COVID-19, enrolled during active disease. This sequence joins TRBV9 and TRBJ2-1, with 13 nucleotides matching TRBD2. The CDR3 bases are TGTGCCAGCAGCGTAGGGGGGACTAGCGGGGCCACTGCGCAGTTCTTC. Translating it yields CASSVGGTSGATAQFF.